The 22 T cell receptor beta chains presented below share a single source sample, sequenced in a study of cytomegalovirus exposure and HLA in healthy donors. Primers: 60 Vbeta forward and 13 Jbeta reverse. Sequencing used immunoSEQ multiplex PCR; TCRdb keeps in-frame clones, though not all of them. The sample includes more than 150,000 clones, roughly 80% of them seen just once. The sequencing sample was made of PBMCs. These receptors all stem from a boy aged 2 to 10 in good health and CMV-seronegative.

The rearrangement joins TRBV4-1 to TRBJ1-6, with D perhaps TRBD1 (5 bases). Deletions cut 6 bases from V and 10 bases from J, with 13 bases between. CDR1 is MGHRA and CDR2 is YSYEKL in the germline V gene. CDR3 length: 13 amino acids. The CDR3, as DNA: TGCGCCAGCAGTGGACATACGACCTCACCCCTCCACTTT. It codes for CASSGHTTSPLHF.

The J gene is TRBJ2-1, the V gene TRBV2, with TRBD2 matching over 12 bases. J gave up 2 bases and V 7 bases, and 6 bases lay outside the gene matches. The germline V gene has CDR1 SNHLY and CDR2 FYNNEI. The CDR3 has 16 amino acids. The CDR3 is CASTLGLAGPYNEQFF. The CDR3 DNA is TGTGCCAGCACCCTAGGACTAGCGGGACCCTACAATGAGCAGTTCTTC.

As regards this clone: The junction does not match germline at one end; this may be a read error. The rearrangement joins TRBV7-2 to TRBJ2-1, with TRBD2 as a possible D gene (5 bases). CDR1 is SGHTA and CDR2 is FQGNSA in the germline V gene. The CDR3 contains 16 residues. The CDR3 coding sequence is TGTGCCAGCAGCCTAGCCTACTTTGCTAGTGTGGGTGAGCAGTTCTTC. Its protein is CASSLAYFASVGEQFF.

V is TRBV5-1 and J is TRBJ1-1; maybe TRBD1 (5 bases). This CDR3 is 14 amino acids long. The V gene's germline CDR1 is SGHRS and CDR2 YFSETQ. V gave up 0 bases and J gave up 5 bases, with 11 bases separating them. CDR3 region: CASSLASGFTEAFF. CDR3 bases: TGCGCCAGCAGCTTGGCCTCAGGGTTTACTGAAGCTTTCTTT.

This rearrangement joins TRBV19 to TRBJ2-2; D unresolved. Germline V lookup: CDR1 LNHDA, CDR2 SQIVND (reference sequence). Trimming stripped 4 bases from V and 6 bases from J, with 12 bases between. The CDR3 sequence is 14 residues long. CDR3 DNA sequence: TGTGCCAGTAGTACCACTCCCGTCGCCGGGGAGCTGTTTTTT. It encodes CASSTTPVAGELFF.

V and J are TRBV19 and TRBJ2-7; TRBD1 matches 9 bases. The V gene's germline CDR1 is LNHDA and CDR2 SQIVND (reference sequence). Trimming removed 3 bases from V and 9 bases from J; junction bases left unmatched: 9. The CDR3 loop spans 14 amino acids. The CDR3 nucleotides read TGTGCCAGTAGTATGGTAGGGACAGGGTTTGGGCAGTACTTC. This translates into CASSMVGTGFGQYF.

The chain links TRBV6-1 to TRBJ2-2; TRBD1 matches 8 bases. V dropped 4 bases and J dropped 7; count of bases not matched to a gene: 14. The CDR3 extends over 17 amino acids. The germline gives CDR1 MNHNS, CDR2 SASEGT. Here the CDR3 reads CASSARGQAPSIGELFF. The CDR3 nucleotides read TGTGCCAGCAGTGCTAGGGGACAGGCTCCCTCGATCGGGGAGCTGTTTTTT.

For this clone: Sequence at one end of the junction differs from germline and may be a read error. This sequence joins TRBV29-1 and TRBJ1-1; TRBD1 matches at 8 bases. There are 13 residues in the CDR3. The germline gives CDR1 SQVTM, CDR2 ANQGSEA. The CDR3 sequence is CSVQGARTTVAFF. In DNA, the CDR3 is TGCAGCGTTCAGGGGGCACGGACCACTGTAGCTTTCTTT.

The chain combines TRBV11-2 with TRBJ2-7, with 7 bases identical to TRBD2. Germline CDR1 SGHAT, CDR2 FQNNGV. There are 15 residues in the CDR3. The ends lost 5 bases at V and 6 bases at J; junction bases unmatched: 13. CDR3 residues: CASSPERGGPIEQYF. The CDR3 nucleotides are TGTGCCAGCAGCCCCGAGCGGGGAGGGCCGATCGAGCAGTACTTC.

V gene TRBV12-5 combines with J gene TRBJ1-1, with D maybe TRBD1 (5 bases). Germline loops: CDR1 LGHNT, CDR2 FRNRAP. The CDR3 loop spans 13 amino acids. V was shortened by 5 bases and J by 8 bases, with 15 bases between the two germline ends. The CDR3 loop reads CASGVTGNREAFF. DNA for the CDR3: TGTGCTAGTGGTGTCACAGGCAACAGAGAAGCTTTCTTT.

The chain joins TRBV5-4 to TRBJ2-7; the match to TRBD1 covers 8 bases. CDR1 is SGHNT and CDR2 is YYREEE in the germline V gene (reference sequence). This CDR3 is built from 15 residues. Losses at the gene ends were 0 bases for V and 3 bases for J; bases not matched to a gene: 5. CDR3 DNA sequence: TGTGCCAGCAGCTTGGGGGACAGGCCTAACTACGAGCAGTACTTC. Its protein is CASSLGDRPNYEQYF.

The chain carries TRBV2 and TRBJ2-5; D not resolved. This CDR3 is 11 amino acids long. Trimming took off 4 bases at V and 13 bases at J, with 13 bases between the two ends. Germline V lookup: CDR1 SNHLY, CDR2 FYNNEI. The DNA for the CDR3 is TGTGCCAGCAGTGCTGCAAGCAATCCGTACTTC. Its protein product is CASSAASNPYF.

In regard to this clone: One junction end does not reproduce the germline sequence, and a read error may be involved. J is TRBJ1-2 and V is TRBV7-9; D perhaps matches TRBD1 (5 bases). This CDR3 is 14 amino acids long. Germline V gives CDR1 SEHNR, CDR2 FQNEAQ (reference sequence). The CDR3 bases are TGTGTCAGCAGCTTAGTAGGGGATGTCTATGGCTACACCTTC. It codes for CVSSLVGDVYGYTF.

The gene calls are TRBV4-1 and TRBJ1-2, with 7 bases aligning to TRBD1. With V trimmed by 0 bases and J by 4 bases, 8 bases remained unmatched. The length of the CDR3 is 16 residues. Germline-derived CDR1 and CDR2 are MGHRA and YSYEKL. This CDR3 reads CASSQEPGQTIYGYTF. CDR3 nucleotide sequence: TGCGCCAGCAGCCAAGAGCCGGGACAGACGATCTATGGCTACACCTTC.

This chain connects TRBV27 to TRBJ1-4, with 7 bases lining up with TRBD1. This CDR3 region has 15 residues. Germline V gene sequence: CDR1 MNHEY, CDR2 SMNVEV (reference sequence). The ends lost 4 bases at V and 3 bases at J; junction bases unmatched: 5. The CDR3 DNA follows: TGTGCCAGCAGTTCCCTCGGGACAGCTAATGAAAAACTGTTTTTT. Protein product: CASSSLGTANEKLFF.

Concerning this clone: Other DNA sequences in this sample translate to the same CDR3. J is TRBJ2-7 and V is TRBV5-4, with D possibly matching TRBD1 (6 bases). The CDR3 loop spans 16 amino acids. Trimming took 0 bases from V and 4 from J, leaving 17 bases between them. Per the germline V gene, CDR1 is SGHNT and CDR2 is YYREEE (reference sequence). In nucleotides, the CDR3 is TGTGCCAGCAGCTTGGTCGGGACACCAATCCCTTACGAGCAGTACTTC. It specifies CASSLVGTPIPYEQYF.

The gene calls are TRBV2 and TRBJ1-5; D might be TRBD1 (6 bases). Between the trimmed V and J ends, which lost 8 bases and 7 bases, there was a span of 18 bases. Germline V CDR1 and CDR2: SNHLY, FYNNEI. CDR3 length: 14 residues. For the CDR3, the DNA is TGTGCCAGCCGAACCAAGACAGGTCTCCAGCCCCAGCATTTT. Translating it yields CASRTKTGLQPQHF.

This clone was detected once. This chain uses TRBV5-6 with TRBJ1-2; 10 nucleotides line up with TRBD1. The CDR3 is 15 residues long. Looked up from germline, CDR1 is SGHDT and CDR2 is YYEEEE. The J segment lost 4 bases and the V segment lost 4 bases, leaving 7 bases of the junction unmatched. CDR3 nucleotide sequence: TGTGCCAGCAGCCCCCCGACAGGGGGCGTCTATGGCTACACCTTC. Residues: CASSPPTGGVYGYTF.

This chain's CDR3 is CSVGKEWYNEQFF. The CDR3, as DNA: TGCAGCGTTGGCAAAGAGTGGTACAATGAGCAGTTCTTC. The rearrangement links TRBV29-1 to TRBJ2-1; no firm D call. Germline values: CDR1 SQVTM, CDR2 ANQGSEA. V lost 4 bases to trimming and J lost 4 bases, with 11 bases between them. The CDR3 extends over 13 amino acids.

J is TRBJ1-4 and V is TRBV6-6; 9 bases agree with TRBD1. The V segment lost 8 bases and the J segment 8 bases; nucleotides outside the gene matches: 12. The CDR3 contains 15 residues. The germline CDR1 and CDR2 sequences are MNHNY and SVGAGI (reference sequence). The CDR3 loop reads CASCNRGQGGEKLFF. For the CDR3, the DNA is TGTGCCAGCTGTAACAGGGGGCAGGGAGGAGAAAAACTGTTTTTT.

The chain employs TRBV5-1 and TRBJ1-2, with 9 bases identical to TRBD1. Germline trimming cut 2 bases from V and 5 bases from J; bases unmatched to any gene: 4. The CDR3 sequence is 14 residues long. Looked up from germline, CDR1 is SGHRS and CDR2 is YFSETQ. The CDR3: CASSLGGQGYGYTF. The CDR3 nucleotides are TGCGCCAGCAGCTTAGGAGGACAGGGGTATGGCTACACCTTC.

This clone occurred a few times. The chain recombines TRBV7-9 with TRBJ1-3, with TRBD1 as a possible D gene (5 bases). The CDR3 is 17 amino acids. From germline, CDR1 is SEHNR and CDR2 FQNEAQ (reference sequence). V was pared by 1 base and J by 0 bases, with 13 bases between. The CDR3 DNA follows: TGTGCCAGCAGCTTAGGGGCAGGGCTACGCTCTGGAAACACCATATATTTT. Translation: CASSLGAGLRSGNTIYF.